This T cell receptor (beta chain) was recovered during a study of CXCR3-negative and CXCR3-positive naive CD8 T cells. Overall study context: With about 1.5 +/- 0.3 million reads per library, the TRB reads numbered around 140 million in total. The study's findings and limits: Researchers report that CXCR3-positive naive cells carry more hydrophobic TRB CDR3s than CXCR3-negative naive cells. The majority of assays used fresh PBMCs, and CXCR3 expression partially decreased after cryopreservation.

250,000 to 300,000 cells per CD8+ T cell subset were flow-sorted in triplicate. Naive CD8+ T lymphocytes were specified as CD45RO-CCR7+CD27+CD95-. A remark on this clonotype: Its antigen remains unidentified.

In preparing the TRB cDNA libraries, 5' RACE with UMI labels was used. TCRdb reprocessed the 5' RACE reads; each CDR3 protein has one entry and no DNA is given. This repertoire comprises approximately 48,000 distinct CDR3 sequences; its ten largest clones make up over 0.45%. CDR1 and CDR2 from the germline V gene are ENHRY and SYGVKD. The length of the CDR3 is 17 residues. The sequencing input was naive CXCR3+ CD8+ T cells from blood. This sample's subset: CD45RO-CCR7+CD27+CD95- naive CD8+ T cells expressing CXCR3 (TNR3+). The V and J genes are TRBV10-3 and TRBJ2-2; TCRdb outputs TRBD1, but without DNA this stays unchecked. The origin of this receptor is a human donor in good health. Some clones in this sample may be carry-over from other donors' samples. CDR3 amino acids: CAISWGAISVGTGELFF.